This T cell receptor (beta chain) was sequenced in a study of shared clonotypes between healthy human individuals. Produced via immunoSEQ multiplex PCR; TCRdb's table is partial and in-frame only. Of around 2.3 million clones in the sample, approximately 96% are singletons; the top ten hold approximately 0.13%. Sequenced sample: naive CD4+ T cells sorted from blood. Subset of the sample: CD45RA+ positively selected. The clonotype originates from a man aged 18 to 30 in good health.

CDR3 loop: CAWNQGAGEKLFF. The CDR3, as DNA: TGTGCCTGGAATCAGGGGGCGGGTGAAAAACTGTTTTTT. The V and J genes are TRBV30 and TRBJ1-4; the match to TRBD1 covers 8 bases. This CDR3 is built from 13 residues. Germline V CDR1 and CDR2: GTSNPN, SVGIG (reference sequence). With 4 bases clipped from V and 7 bases from J, the junction kept 5 bases outside the gene matches.